These 16 T cell receptor beta chains originate from one sample sequenced in a study of shared clonotypes between healthy human individuals. Generated by immunoSEQ multiplex PCR, the TCRdb table keeps only in-frame clones and is missing some. The sample shows 2 million to 2.5 million clones, approximately 96% of them seen only once. Sequencing was carried out using naive CD4+ T cells sorted from blood. Documented subset: CD45RA+ positively selected. The source is a man between 18 and 29 years old in good health.

The rearrangement uses TRBV5-1 and TRBJ2-3; D is uncertain. Germline V lookup: CDR1 SGHRS, CDR2 YFSETQ. Trimming took off 4 bases at V and 6 bases at J, with 18 bases between the two ends. The CDR3 contains 15 residues. The CDR3 here is CASSPSGPHVDTQYF. CDR3 DNA: TGCGCCAGCAGCCCGTCCGGGCCCCACGTGGATACGCAGTATTTT.

The V and J genes are TRBV4-1 and TRBJ1-2; D unclear. Trimming removed 3 bases at V and 3 bases at J, with 14 bases between. Germline CDR1 is MGHRA and CDR2 is YSYEKL. This CDR3 contains 15 residues. In DNA, the CDR3 is TGCGCCAGCAGCCAGCTGGAGATAACAGACTATGGCTACACCTTC. This codes for CASSQLEITDYGYTF.

The chain couples TRBV14 to TRBJ1-1; TRBD1 might be the D (6 bases). The germline V gene encodes CDR1 SGHDN and CDR2 FVKESK. The CDR3 covers 15 residues. Between the trimmed V and J ends, which lost 3 bases and 0 bases, there was a span of 11 bases. The CDR3 sequence is CASSHTGTLNTEAFF. In nucleotides, the CDR3 is TGTGCCAGCAGCCACACAGGGACGTTGAACACTGAAGCTTTCTTT.

The rearrangement joins TRBV7-8 to TRBJ1-3; weak D call: TRBD1 (6 bases). Trimming cost V 3 bases and J 0 bases, with 12 bases left between them. Germline lookup yields CDR1 SGHVS and CDR2 FQNEAQ. The CDR3 sequence is 16 residues long. CDR3 protein: CASSFGQLISGNTIYF. CDR3 sequence (DNA): TGTGCCAGCAGCTTCGGACAGCTAATCTCTGGAAACACCATATATTTT.

The V call is TRBV6-5, the J call TRBJ1-6; TRBD1 is a possible D gene (6 bases). Germline values: CDR1 MNHEY, CDR2 SVGAGI. This CDR3 comprises 14 residues. V gave up 7 bases and J gave up 5 bases, with 12 bases separating them. This chain's CDR3 is CASTYRAHNSPLHF. The CDR3 DNA follows: TGTGCCAGCACCTACAGGGCCCATAATTCACCCCTCCACTTT.

The J gene is TRBJ2-3, the V gene TRBV4-3; D possibly corresponds to TRBD2 (6 bases). The CDR3 loop spans 15 amino acids. With 4 bases removed from V and 1 base from J, the gap between germline ends came to 12 bases. Germline V gene sequence: CDR1 LGHNA, CDR2 YSLEER. CDR3 in amino acids: CASSRIGGGTDTQYF. CDR3 nucleotides: TGCGCCAGCAGCCGTATCGGAGGGGGCACAGATACGCAGTATTTT.

The chain has TRBV20-1 and TRBJ2-7; D unclear. The CDR3 is 11 residues long. Germline-derived CDR1 and CDR2 are DFQATT and SNEGSKA (reference sequence). Trimming shortened V by 6 bases and J by 5 bases, and 11 bases separated the two germline ends. Here the CDR3 reads CSAPLLDEQYF. In DNA form, the CDR3 reads TGCAGTGCCCCTCTACTTGACGAGCAGTACTTC.

As to this clone: Other DNA sequences in this specimen translate into the identical CDR3. The J gene is TRBJ1-3, the V gene TRBV6-4, with D unresolved. This CDR3 has 12 amino acids. V was cut by 6 bases and J by 4 bases, with 7 bases left in between. CDR1 is MRHNA and CDR2 is SNTAGT in the germline V gene. DNA of the CDR3: TGTGCCAGCAGCCCTGGGGGAAACACCATATATTTT. This translates into CASSPGGNTIYF.

The chain uses TRBV25-1 and TRBJ2-7, with D perhaps matching TRBD1 (5 bases). The CDR3 length is 17 residues. V gave up 5 bases and J gave up 3 bases, with 23 bases separating them. Germline loops: CDR1 MGHDK, CDR2 SYGVNS. The CDR3 here is CASSKLSGAGNNYEQYF. In DNA form, the CDR3 reads TGTGCCAGCAGTAAACTCTCTGGGGCAGGGAATAACTACGAGCAGTACTTC.

V gene TRBV6-6 combines with J gene TRBJ1-4; perhaps TRBD1 as D (5 bases). Trimming removed 7 bases at V and 2 bases at J, with 14 bases between. In germline, CDR1 is MNHNY, CDR2 SVGAGI (reference sequence). The CDR3 extends over 15 amino acids. This CDR3 reads CASTPGAGTNEKLFF. The CDR3 region has the DNA TGTGCCAGCACCCCGGGAGCAGGGACTAATGAAAAACTGTTTTTT.

With regard to this clone: Other nucleotide sequences in the sample specify the same CDR3. V is TRBV5-1 and J is TRBJ2-5; TRBD2 matches 7 bases. The CDR3 has 15 residues. The ends lost 0 bases at V and 4 bases at J; junction bases unmatched: 6. The germline CDR1 and CDR2 sequences are SGHRS and YFSETQ. The CDR3 sequence: CASSLEAGRGETQYF. CDR3 nucleotide sequence: TGCGCCAGCAGCTTGGAGGCAGGGAGGGGAGAGACCCAGTACTTC.

Only one count was recorded for this clone. J is TRBJ2-3 and V is TRBV5-1; TRBD1 matches at 10 bases. V lost 3 bases, J lost 4 bases, and 5 bases stayed unmatched. The V gene's germline CDR1 is SGHRS and CDR2 YFSETQ. The CDR3 length is 15 residues. DNA of the CDR3: TGCGCCAGCAGCTGGGGGACAGGGGTGTCAGATACGCAGTATTTT. It yields the protein CASSWGTGVSDTQYF.

The rearrangement uses TRBV5-1 and TRBJ2-7; maybe TRBD2 (6 bases). The ends were cut back, 6 bases at V and 3 bases at J, with 16 bases in the middle. CDR1 is SGHRS, CDR2 YFSETQ, per germline. This CDR3 contains 14 residues. CDR3 sequence reads: CASTPSSAYYEQYF. CDR3 nucleotide sequence: TGCGCCAGCACCCCCTCTAGCGCCTACTACGAGCAGTACTTC.

Regarding this clone: Other DNA sequences from this sample encode an identical CDR3 as well. V and J are TRBV19 and TRBJ2-7; no clear D gene. Trimming removed 1 base at V and 3 bases at J, with 7 bases between. From germline, CDR1 is LNHDA and CDR2 SQIVND (reference sequence). This CDR3 is 13 amino acids long. The chain's CDR3 is CASSIGRNYEQYF. Here the CDR3 DNA reads TGTGCCAGTAGTATAGGGCGGAACTACGAGCAGTACTTC.

The chain carries TRBV5-4 and TRBJ1-6; 7 bases are a match to TRBD1. CDR1 is SGHNT and CDR2 is YYREEE in the germline V gene (reference sequence). V gave up 5 bases and J gave up 9 bases; unmatched junction bases: 8. The CDR3 totals 14 residues. CDR3 nucleotides: TGTGCCAGCAGAATTATGACAGGGACTTCACCCCTCCACTTT. Amino acid sequence: CASRIMTGTSPLHF.

This clone was observed once. V usage is TRBV27 and J usage is TRBJ1-1, with 9 bases identical to TRBD1. The CDR3 totals 14 residues. The germline V gene has CDR1 MNHEY and CDR2 SMNVEV (reference sequence). The V gene end was trimmed by 5 bases and the J gene end by 11 bases; junction bases not matched to a gene: 12. The CDR3 DNA reads as TGTGCCAGCAGTCCCTCAACAGGGGGCGGGGTGGCTTTCTTT. Translating it yields CASSPSTGGGVAFF.